A single sample is the source of the 17 T cell receptor beta chains below, sequenced in a study of blood T cell repertoires in COVID-19 (dated by TCRdb to 2020 to 2022). The receptor library was made with the immunoSEQ multiplex PCR assay. TCRdb limited this immuneACCESS table to in-frame rearrangements with V and J called. A share of clones is missing; checked studies link under half to unresolved V genes, and the rest is unexplained. The sample yields some 150,000 clones; over 70% were counted once. About 2.5% of the sample is in the top ten clones. Sequenced sample: peripheral blood. These receptors all stem from a man in his forties or fifties with active COVID-19.

This chain uses TRBV5-4 with TRBJ2-7, with TRBD2 matching 9 bases. V lost 1 base, J lost 2 bases, and 4 bases stayed unmatched. This CDR3 has 15 amino acids. CDR1 is SGHNT, CDR2 YYREEE, per germline (reference sequence). CDR3 amino acids: CASSLQGGGAYEQYF. The CDR3 nucleotides read TGTGCCAGCAGCTTGCAGGGCGGGGGGGCCTACGAGCAGTACTTC.

The chain is built from TRBV14 and TRBJ1-2; D remains ambiguous. Looked up from germline, CDR1 is SGHDN and CDR2 is FVKESK. The CDR3 covers 15 residues. The germline V and J ends were trimmed by 1 base and 4 bases, with 13 bases remaining between them. DNA of the CDR3: TGTGCCAGCAGCCAAGTCCAGACCGGAGGCTATGGCTACACCTTC. Its translation is CASSQVQTGGYGYTF.

The chain uses TRBV27 and TRBJ2-1; TRBD2 might be the D (5 bases). The CDR3 spans 14 residues. V was clipped by 2 bases and J by 6 bases, with 11 bases between them. The germline V gene has CDR1 MNHEY and CDR2 SMNVEV (reference sequence). The CDR3 bases are TGTGCCAGCAGTTTAGTAGCGCCCGTCAATGAGCAGTTCTTC. The encoded protein is CASSLVAPVNEQFF.

This clone was found a few times. This chain links TRBV10-3 with TRBJ1-4; tentative D call: TRBD1 (5 bases). The CDR3 is made up of 15 amino acids. CDR1 is ENHRY, CDR2 SYGVKD, per germline. Trimming cost V 3 bases and J 6 bases, with 14 bases left between them. This CDR3 reads CAISESSGVDEKLFF. In DNA, the CDR3 is TGTGCCATCAGTGAAAGTTCGGGGGTCGATGAAAAACTGTTTTTT.

This clone was observed a handful of times. This chain links TRBV9 with TRBJ2-1; 9 bases are shared with TRBD2. V shed 1 base and J 0 bases; nucleotides not matched to a gene: 5. The CDR3 loop spans 17 amino acids. Germline CDR1 and CDR2: SGDLS and YYNGEE. The CDR3 coding sequence is TGTGCCAGCAGCGTAATAGCGGGGGTAAGCTCCTACAATGAGCAGTTCTTC. Protein sequence: CASSVIAGVSSYNEQFF. The full variable domain, with the rest looked up from reference TRBV9 and TRBJ2-1, is DSGVTQTPKHLITATGQRVTLRCSPRSGDLSVYWYQQSLDQGLQFLIQYYNGEERAKGNILERFSAQQFPDLHSELNLSSLELGDSALYFCASSVIAGVSSYNEQFFGPGTRLTVL.

The chain combines TRBV6-5 with TRBJ1-2; D is possibly TRBD1 (5 bases). V was trimmed by 5 bases and J by 5 bases, leaving 12 bases between them. Germline V gene lookup returns CDR1 MNHEY and CDR2 SVGAGI. The CDR3 has 13 residues. CDR3 DNA: TGTGCCAGCAGTAAGACAGCTATTTATGGCTACACCTTC. Translation: CASSKTAIYGYTF.

The V call is TRBV5-4, the J call TRBJ1-6; 8 bases are shared with TRBD1. CDR1 is SGHNT, CDR2 YYREEE, per germline (reference sequence). This CDR3 is 15 amino acids long. V lost 4 bases and J lost 6; bases outside the gene matches: 6. CDR3 loop: CASSLYRGINSPLHF. DNA of the CDR3: TGTGCCAGCAGCCTGTACAGGGGGATTAATTCACCCCTCCACTTT.

The V gene is TRBV2, the J gene TRBJ2-3, with a weak D call TRBD2 (6 bases). Deletions cut 0 bases from V and 14 bases from J, with 12 bases between. The CDR3 runs 12 residues. Germline V gives CDR1 SNHLY, CDR2 FYNNEI. CDR3 in DNA: TGTGCCAGCAGTGAAGCGAAGGGACTGTGGTATTTT. Amino acids: CASSEAKGLWYF.

This chain uses TRBV5-4 with TRBJ2-1, with 9 positions matching TRBD2. With 3 bases clipped from V and 2 bases from J, the junction kept 9 bases outside the gene matches. The CDR3 has 17 amino acids. CDR1 and CDR2 (germline): SGHNT, YYREEE (reference sequence). In nucleotides, the CDR3 is TGTGCCAGCAGCTCTGCCCTCGCGGGGGGGGCCTACAATGAGCAGTTCTTC. Translation gives CASSSALAGGAYNEQFF.

The V and J genes are TRBV4-2 and TRBJ2-3; D perhaps matches TRBD2 (5 bases). V lost 0 bases and J lost 8, with 12 bases in between. The CDR3 consists of 14 residues. Germline values: CDR1 LGHNA, CDR2 YNFKEQ. DNA for the CDR3: TGTGCCAGCAGCCAAGATTCGGGGAAAGGTACGCAGTATTTT. Translated: CASSQDSGKGTQYF.

J is TRBJ2-2 and V is TRBV7-2, with a tentative D call TRBD2 (6 bases). The CDR3 sequence is 16 residues long. Germline lookup yields CDR1 SGHTA and CDR2 FQGNSA. V lost 6 bases, J lost 3 bases, and 17 bases lay in between. In DNA form, the CDR3 reads TGTGCCAGCAGTTTAAGGAGGGGTGGGGACACCGGGGAGCTGTTTTTT. Translated: CASSLRRGGDTGELFF.

On this clone itself: The junction departs from germline at one end; a sequencing error may be responsible. The chain recombines TRBV7-7 with TRBJ2-7; 7 positions match TRBD2. This CDR3 contains 15 residues. Germline CDR1 reads SSHAT; CDR2 reads FNYEAQ (reference sequence). As DNA, the CDR3 is TGTGCTAGCAGCTTAGGAGCGGGGAGTACCTACGAGCAGTACTTC. It yields the protein CASSLGAGSTYEQYF.

CDR3 sequence reads: CASSLGFRGGASTDTQYF. In nucleotides, the CDR3 is TGTGCCAGCAGCTTAGGATTTAGGGGAGGCGCTAGCACAGATACGCAGTATTTT. The chain recombines TRBV7-6 with TRBJ2-3, with D possibly being TRBD2 (6 bases). The CDR3 loop spans 18 amino acids. Germline CDR1 is SGHVS and CDR2 is FNYEAQ. The ends were cut back, 1 base at V and 0 bases at J, with 17 bases in the middle.

The chain carries TRBV6-5 and TRBJ2-1, with TRBD1 matching 8 bases. Germline V lookup: CDR1 MNHEY, CDR2 SVGAGI. The CDR3 is 13 residues long. V lost 5 bases to trimming and J lost 8 bases; unmatched junction nucleotides: 5. The CDR3 DNA sequence: TGTGCCAGCAGTAAGGACAGGGTAGATGAGCAGTTCTTC. Translating it yields CASSKDRVDEQFF.

Concerning this clone itself: Distinct nucleotide sequences in the sample also encode this CDR3. CDR3 protein: CASSEGRNTEAFF. CDR3 sequence (DNA): TGTGCCAGCAGTGAAGGGAGGAACACTGAAGCTTTCTTT. The V gene is TRBV2, the J gene TRBJ1-1; D remains unclear. Germline V lookup: CDR1 SNHLY, CDR2 FYNNEI. V was trimmed by 1 base and J by 1 base, leaving 4 bases between them. The CDR3 is 13 amino acids. Supplemented by reference TRBV2 and TRBJ1-1, the full variable domain reads EPEVTQTPSHQVTQMGQEVILRCVPISNHLYFYWYRQILGQKVEFLVSFYNNEISEKSEIFDDQFSVERPDGSNFTLKIRSTKLEDSAMYFCASSEGRNTEAFFGQGTRLTVV.

As DNA, the CDR3 is TGTGCCAGTATTCCCAGGGAAATGAACACCATATATTTT. This translates into CASIPREMNTIYF. The chain uses TRBV19 and TRBJ1-3; a possible D gene is TRBD1 (5 bases). Trimming shortened V by 7 bases and J by 7 bases, and 14 bases separated the two germline ends. CDR1 is LNHDA, CDR2 SQIVND, per germline (reference sequence). CDR3 size: 13 residues.

The chain uses TRBV14 and TRBJ2-1, with a tentative D call TRBD2 (6 bases). CDR1 is SGHDN, CDR2 FVKESK, per germline. The V end was cut by 11 bases, the J end by 4 bases, with 21 bases between. The CDR3 totals 15 residues. The CDR3 is CACRRWGGEYNEQFF. CDR3 nucleotides: TGTGCCTGCCGAAGGTGGGGCGGGGAGTACAATGAGCAGTTCTTC.